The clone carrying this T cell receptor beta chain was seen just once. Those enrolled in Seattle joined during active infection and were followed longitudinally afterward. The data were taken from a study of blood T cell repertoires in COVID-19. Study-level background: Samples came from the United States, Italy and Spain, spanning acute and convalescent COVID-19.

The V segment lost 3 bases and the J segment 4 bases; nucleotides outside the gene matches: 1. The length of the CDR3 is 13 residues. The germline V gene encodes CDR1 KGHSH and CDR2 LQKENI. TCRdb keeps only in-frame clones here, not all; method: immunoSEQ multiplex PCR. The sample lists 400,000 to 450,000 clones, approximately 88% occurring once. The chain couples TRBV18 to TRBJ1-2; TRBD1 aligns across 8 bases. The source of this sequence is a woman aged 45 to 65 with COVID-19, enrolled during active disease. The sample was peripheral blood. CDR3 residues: CASSPDRAYGYTF. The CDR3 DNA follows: TGTGCCAGCTCACCGGACAGGGCCTATGGCTACACCTTC.